This T cell receptor beta chain was captured in a study of graft-versus-host responses after intestinal transplantation. Concerning this clone: The antigen remains undetermined.

Whole-study findings and limits: HvG clone declines early post-transplant were associated with peak circulating GvH levels. Marrow from the recipient contained GvH clones, some of which had appeared first in ileum or blood. The study found high graft-versus-host to host-versus-graft clonal ratios in allografts of patients with graft-donor T cell macrochimerism.

Sequencing was performed with immunoSEQ multiplex PCR; in TCRdb, only in-frame clones are kept and a portion is missing. The sample has 80,000 to 100,000 clones; 83% are singletons. Germline V gives CDR1 LNHDA, CDR2 SQIVND (reference sequence). Trimming cost V 2 bases and J 6 bases, with 17 bases left between them. The CDR3 consists of 16 residues. The receptor was isolated from a human donor who received an intestinal transplant. The sequenced sample was unstimulated CD8+ T cells sorted from spleen or lymph node cells, obtained before intestinal transplant. The chain carries TRBV19 and TRBJ2-1, with TRBD1 as a possible D gene (6 bases). In nucleotides, the CDR3 is TGTGCCAGTAGTATACCGGGCAGGGGATGGGGCAATGAGCAGTTCTTC. Encoded protein: CASSIPGRGWGNEQFF.